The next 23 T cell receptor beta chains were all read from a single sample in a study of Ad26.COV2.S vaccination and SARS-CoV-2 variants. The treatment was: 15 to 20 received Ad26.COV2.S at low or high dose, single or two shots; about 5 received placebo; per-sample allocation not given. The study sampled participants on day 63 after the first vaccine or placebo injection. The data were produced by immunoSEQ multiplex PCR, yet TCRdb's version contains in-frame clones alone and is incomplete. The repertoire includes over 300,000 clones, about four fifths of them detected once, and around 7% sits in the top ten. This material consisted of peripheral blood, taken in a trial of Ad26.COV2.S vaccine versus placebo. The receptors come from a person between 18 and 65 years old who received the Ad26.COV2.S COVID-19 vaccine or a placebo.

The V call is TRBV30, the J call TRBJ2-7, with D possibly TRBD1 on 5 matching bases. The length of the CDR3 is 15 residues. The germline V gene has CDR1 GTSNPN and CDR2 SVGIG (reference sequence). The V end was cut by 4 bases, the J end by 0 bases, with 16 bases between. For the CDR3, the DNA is TGTGCCTGGACAGAAGACAGCCACAGCTCCTACGAGCAGTACTTC. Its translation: CAWTEDSHSSYEQYF.

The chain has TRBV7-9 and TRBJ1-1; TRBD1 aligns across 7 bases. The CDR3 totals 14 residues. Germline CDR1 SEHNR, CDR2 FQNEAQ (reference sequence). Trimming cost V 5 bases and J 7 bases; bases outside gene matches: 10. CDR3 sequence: CASSSETGINEAFF. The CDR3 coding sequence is TGTGCCAGCAGCAGCGAGACAGGGATTAATGAAGCTTTCTTT.

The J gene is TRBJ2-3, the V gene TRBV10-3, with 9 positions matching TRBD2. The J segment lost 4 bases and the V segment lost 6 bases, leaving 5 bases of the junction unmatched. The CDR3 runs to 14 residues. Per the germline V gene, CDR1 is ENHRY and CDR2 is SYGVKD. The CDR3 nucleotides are TGTGCCATCAGCTTAGCGGGAGTCTCAGATACGCAGTATTTT. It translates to CAISLAGVSDTQYF.

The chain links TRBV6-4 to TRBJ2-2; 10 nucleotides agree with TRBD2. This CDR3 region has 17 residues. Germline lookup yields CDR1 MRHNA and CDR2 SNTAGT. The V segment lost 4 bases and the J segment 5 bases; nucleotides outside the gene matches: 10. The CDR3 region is CASSVRPAGGATGELFF. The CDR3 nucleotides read TGTGCCAGCAGTGTTCGCCCAGCGGGAGGGGCAACCGGGGAGCTGTTTTTT.

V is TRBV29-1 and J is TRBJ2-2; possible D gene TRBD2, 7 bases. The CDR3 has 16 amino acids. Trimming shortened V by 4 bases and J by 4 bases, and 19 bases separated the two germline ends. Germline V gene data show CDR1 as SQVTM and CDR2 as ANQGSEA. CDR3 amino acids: CSVVVRGGGFTGELFF. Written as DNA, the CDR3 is TGCAGCGTTGTGGTTCGAGGGGGAGGGTTCACCGGGGAGCTGTTTTTT.

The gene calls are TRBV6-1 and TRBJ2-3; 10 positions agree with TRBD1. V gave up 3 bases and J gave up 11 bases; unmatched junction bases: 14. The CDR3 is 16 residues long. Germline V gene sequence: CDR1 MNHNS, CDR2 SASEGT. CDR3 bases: TGTGCCAGCAGTGAGGTCGCCGGGACAGGGGATTCACTGCAGTATTTT. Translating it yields CASSEVAGTGDSLQYF.

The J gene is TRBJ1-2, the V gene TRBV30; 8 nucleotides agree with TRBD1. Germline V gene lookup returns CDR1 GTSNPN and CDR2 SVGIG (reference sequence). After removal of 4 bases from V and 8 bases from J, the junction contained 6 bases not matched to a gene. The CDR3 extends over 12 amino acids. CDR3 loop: CAWNQGAEGYTF. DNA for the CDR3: TGTGCCTGGAACCAGGGGGCAGAAGGCTACACCTTC.

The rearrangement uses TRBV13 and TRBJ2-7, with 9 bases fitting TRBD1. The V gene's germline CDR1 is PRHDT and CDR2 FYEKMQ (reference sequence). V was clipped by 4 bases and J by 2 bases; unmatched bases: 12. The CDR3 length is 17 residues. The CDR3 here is CASSSVRGTGLTYEQYF. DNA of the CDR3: TGTGCCAGCAGCTCGGTTCGGGGGACAGGGTTAACCTACGAGCAGTACTTC.

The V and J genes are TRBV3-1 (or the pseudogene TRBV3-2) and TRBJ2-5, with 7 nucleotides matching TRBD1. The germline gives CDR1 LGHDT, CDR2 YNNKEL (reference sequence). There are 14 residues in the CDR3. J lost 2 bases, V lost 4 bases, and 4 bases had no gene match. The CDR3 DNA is TGTGCCAGCAGCCTATGGGACAGACAAGAGACCCAGTACTTC. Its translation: CASSLWDRQETQYF.

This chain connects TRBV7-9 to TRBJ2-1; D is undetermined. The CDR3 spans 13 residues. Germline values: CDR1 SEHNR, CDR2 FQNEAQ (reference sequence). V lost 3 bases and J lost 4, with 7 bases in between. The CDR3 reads CASSFPTYNEQFF. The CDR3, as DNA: TGTGCCAGCAGCTTTCCCACTTACAATGAGCAGTTCTTC.

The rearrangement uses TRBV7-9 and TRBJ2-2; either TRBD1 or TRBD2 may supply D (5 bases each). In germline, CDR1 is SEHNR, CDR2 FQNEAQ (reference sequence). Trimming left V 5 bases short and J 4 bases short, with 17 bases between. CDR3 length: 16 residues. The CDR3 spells CASSAPRGAGTGELFF. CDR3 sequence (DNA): TGTGCCAGCAGCGCCCCTCGAGGGGCTGGCACCGGGGAGCTGTTTTTT. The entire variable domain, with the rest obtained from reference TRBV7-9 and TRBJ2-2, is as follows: DTGVSQNPRHKITKRGQNVTFRCDPISEHNRLYWYRQTLGQGPEFLTYFQNEAQLEKSRLLSDRFSAERPKGSFSTLEIQRTEQGDSAMYLCASSAPRGAGTGELFFGEGSRLTVL.

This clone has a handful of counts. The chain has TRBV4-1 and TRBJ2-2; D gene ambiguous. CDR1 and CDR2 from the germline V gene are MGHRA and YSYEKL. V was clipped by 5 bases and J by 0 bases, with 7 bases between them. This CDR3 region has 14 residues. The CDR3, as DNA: TGCGCCAGCAGCGAGAGGCCGAACACCGGGGAGCTGTTTTTT. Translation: CASSERPNTGELFF.

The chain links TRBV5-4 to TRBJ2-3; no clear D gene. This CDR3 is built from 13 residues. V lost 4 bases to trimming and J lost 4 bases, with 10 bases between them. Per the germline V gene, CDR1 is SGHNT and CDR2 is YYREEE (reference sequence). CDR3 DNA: TGTGCCAGCAGCCTCAAGGACCCAGATACGCAGTATTTT. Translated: CASSLKDPDTQYF. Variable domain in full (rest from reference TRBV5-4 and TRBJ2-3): ETGVTQSPTHLIKTRGQQVTLRCSSQSGHNTVSWYQQALGQGPQFIFQYYREEENGRGNFPPRFSGLQFPNYSSELNVNALELDDSALYLCASSLKDPDTQYFGPGTRLTVL.

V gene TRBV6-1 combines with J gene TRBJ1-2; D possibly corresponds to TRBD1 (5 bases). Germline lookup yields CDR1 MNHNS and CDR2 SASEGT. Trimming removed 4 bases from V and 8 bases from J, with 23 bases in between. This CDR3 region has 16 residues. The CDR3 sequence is CASSAPNRGSLEGYTF. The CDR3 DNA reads TGTGCCAGCAGTGCACCTAATCGGGGGTCCCTCGAAGGCTACACCTTC.

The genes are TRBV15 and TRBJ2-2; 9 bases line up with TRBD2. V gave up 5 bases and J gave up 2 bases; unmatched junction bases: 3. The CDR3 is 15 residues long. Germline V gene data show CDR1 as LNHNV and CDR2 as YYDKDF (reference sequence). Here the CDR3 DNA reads TGTGCCACCAGCGGGGGGACTAGCAACACCGGGGAGCTGTTTTTT. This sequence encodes CATSGGTSNTGELFF.

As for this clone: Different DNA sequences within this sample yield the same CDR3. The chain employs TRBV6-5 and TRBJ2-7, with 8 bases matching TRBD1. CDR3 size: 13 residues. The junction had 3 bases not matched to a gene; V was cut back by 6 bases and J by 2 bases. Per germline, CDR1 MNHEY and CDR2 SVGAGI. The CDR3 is CASRRTGPYEQYF. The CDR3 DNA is TGTGCCAGCAGACGGACAGGGCCCTACGAGCAGTACTTC.

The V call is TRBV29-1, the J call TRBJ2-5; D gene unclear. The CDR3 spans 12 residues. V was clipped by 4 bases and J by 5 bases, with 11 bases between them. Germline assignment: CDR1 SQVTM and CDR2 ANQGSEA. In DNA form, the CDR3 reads TGCAGCGTTGCCTCCTTGGGCGAGACCCAGTACTTC. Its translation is CSVASLGETQYF.

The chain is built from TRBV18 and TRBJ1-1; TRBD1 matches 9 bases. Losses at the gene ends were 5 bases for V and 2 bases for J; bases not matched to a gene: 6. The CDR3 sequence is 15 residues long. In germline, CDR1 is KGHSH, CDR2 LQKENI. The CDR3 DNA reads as TGTGCCAGCTCAACAGGGGGCGTGGGAAACACTGAAGCTTTCTTT. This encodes CASSTGGVGNTEAFF. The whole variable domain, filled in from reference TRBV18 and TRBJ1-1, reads NAGVMQNPRHLVRRRGQEARLRCSPMKGHSHVYWYRQLPEEGLKFMVYLQKENIIDESGMPKERFSAEFPKEGPSILRIQQVVRGDSAAYFCASSTGGVGNTEAFFGQGTRLTVV.

Written as DNA, the CDR3 is TGTGCCAGCAGTGTACAAACAGATACGCAGTATTTT. Amino acids: CASSVQTDTQYF. This chain joins TRBV2 and TRBJ2-3, with D uncertain. The V gene lost 4 bases and the J gene lost 3 bases, with 5 bases spanning the gap. This CDR3 is built from 12 residues. The germline V gene has CDR1 SNHLY and CDR2 FYNNEI.

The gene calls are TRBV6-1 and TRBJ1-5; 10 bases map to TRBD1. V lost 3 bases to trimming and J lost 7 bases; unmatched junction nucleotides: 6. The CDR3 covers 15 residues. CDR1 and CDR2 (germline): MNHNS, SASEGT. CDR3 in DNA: TGTGCCAGCAGTGATCTGAGGACAGGGGGGCAGCCCCAGCATTTT. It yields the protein CASSDLRTGGQPQHF.

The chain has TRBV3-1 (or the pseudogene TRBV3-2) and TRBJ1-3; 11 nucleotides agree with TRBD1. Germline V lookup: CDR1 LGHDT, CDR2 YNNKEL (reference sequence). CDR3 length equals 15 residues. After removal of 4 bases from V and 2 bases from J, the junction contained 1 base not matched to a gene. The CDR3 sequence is CASSPGQGAGNTIYF. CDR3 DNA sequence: TGTGCCAGCAGCCCGGGACAGGGGGCTGGAAACACCATATATTTT.

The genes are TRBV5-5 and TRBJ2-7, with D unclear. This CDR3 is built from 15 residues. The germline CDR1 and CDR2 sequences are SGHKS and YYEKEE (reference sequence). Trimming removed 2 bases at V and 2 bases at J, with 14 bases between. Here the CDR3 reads CASSLSSRPAYEQYF. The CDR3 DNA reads TGTGCCAGCAGCTTATCATCCAGACCCGCCTACGAGCAGTACTTC.

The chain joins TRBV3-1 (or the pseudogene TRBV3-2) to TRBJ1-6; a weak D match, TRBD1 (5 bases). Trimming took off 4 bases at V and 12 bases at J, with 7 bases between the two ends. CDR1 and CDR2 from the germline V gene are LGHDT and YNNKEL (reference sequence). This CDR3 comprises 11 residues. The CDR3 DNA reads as TGTGCCAGCAGCCCCGGGGGACCCCTCCACTTT. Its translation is CASSPGGPLHF.